This entry features one T cell receptor (beta chain) sequence. This sample is drawn from a study of beta chain features in type 1 diabetes. V shed 2 bases and J shed 4 bases, with 14 bases lying between them. Germline V gives CDR1 MNHEY, CDR2 SMNVEV (reference sequence). The CDR3 has 15 residues. All of the sorted populations showed purity greater than 95%. TCRB transcripts that were expressed got sequenced, as all of the isolated RNA had been reverse transcribed. Measured with immunoSEQ multiplex PCR; TCRdb has only the in-frame clones, and not every one. The data hold a few hundred thousand clones, with 14% observed a single time.

V and J are TRBV27 and TRBJ1-2; D call uncertain. The receptor was derived from a man younger than 40 in good health. The sample comprised central memory CD4+ T cells from blood. CDR3 sequence: CASSLIPVGLYGYTF. CDR3 nucleotide sequence: TGTGCCAGCAGTTTAATCCCTGTTGGCCTCTATGGCTACACCTTC.